The 9 T cell receptor beta chains reported below all come from one sample, sequenced in a study of cytomegalovirus exposure and HLA in healthy donors. Use of 60 Vbeta and 13 Jbeta primers characterized the PCR. Assay: immunoSEQ multiplex PCR; the TCRdb copy retains only in-frame clones and omits some. Of 200,000 or so clones listed, about 80% are singletons. The sample was PBMCs. The receptors come from a woman aged 18-30 years in good health and CMV-seropositive.

This clone has a single count. V and J are TRBV30 and TRBJ2-1, with D perhaps matching TRBD1 (6 bases). The CDR3 is made up of 11 amino acids. V was shortened by 2 bases and J by 15 bases, with 14 bases between the two germline ends. Germline assignment: CDR1 GTSNPN and CDR2 SVGIG (reference sequence). DNA of the CDR3: TGTGCCTGGAGTCCTCAGGGGATGCGGTTCTTC. Translating it yields CAWSPQGMRFF.

The rearrangement joins TRBV4-1 to TRBJ1-2; D uncertain. The CDR3 is made up of 13 amino acids. With 0 bases removed from V and 3 bases from J, the gap between germline ends came to 5 bases. Germline V lookup: CDR1 MGHRA, CDR2 YSYEKL. DNA of the CDR3: TGCGCCAGCAGCCAAGACCCGGACTATGGCTACACCTTC. It translates to CASSQDPDYGYTF.

This clone has only a few counts. The chain joins TRBV9 to TRBJ2-5, with D possibly TRBD2 on 7 matching bases. CDR3 length: 16 residues. Germline CDR1 SGDLS, CDR2 YYNGEE. Trimming cost V 0 bases and J 1 base, with 13 bases left between them. Here the CDR3 reads CASSVASGGGQETQYF. CDR3 nucleotides: TGTGCCAGCAGCGTAGCTAGCGGAGGGGGCCAAGAGACCCAGTACTTC.

The gene calls are TRBV4-2 and TRBJ2-1; TRBD2 agrees at 9 bases. J was trimmed by 3 bases and V by 0 bases; bases with no gene match: 0. Germline loops: CDR1 LGHNA, CDR2 YNFKEQ. This CDR3 has 15 residues. The CDR3 loop is CASSQEAGGYNEQFF. As DNA, the CDR3 is TGTGCCAGCAGCCAAGAAGCGGGGGGCTACAATGAGCAGTTCTTC.

Concerning this clone itself: The sample contains more than one DNA sequence encoding this CDR3. The rearrangement joins TRBV28 to TRBJ1-2; D gene unclear. Per the germline V gene, CDR1 is MDHEN and CDR2 is SYDVKM. V shed 3 bases and J shed 5 bases, with 10 bases lying between them. The CDR3 totals 13 residues. The CDR3 DNA reads as TGTGCCAGCAGTTTGGGTGCGGTATATGGCTACACCTTC. It yields the protein CASSLGAVYGYTF.

This sequence joins TRBV19 and TRBJ1-6; D is unresolved. The ends were cut back, 7 bases at V and 0 bases at J, with 7 bases in the middle. CDR1 and CDR2 from the germline V gene are LNHDA and SQIVND (reference sequence). The CDR3 is 14 residues long. DNA of the CDR3: TGTGCCAGTAACGGAGGCTCCTATAATTCACCCCTCCACTTT. Its protein product is CASNGGSYNSPLHF. The variable domain in full, with the rest retrieved from reference TRBV19 and TRBJ1-6, is DGGITQSPKYLFRKEGQNVTLSCEQNLNHDAMYWYRQDPGQGLRLIYYSQIVNDFQKGDIAEGYSVSREKKESFPLTVTSAQKNPTAFYLCASNGGSYNSPLHFGNGTRLTVT.

The chain links TRBV18 to TRBJ1-5; possibly TRBD1 for D (5 bases). The CDR3 contains 13 residues. The germline CDR1 and CDR2 sequences are KGHSH and LQKENI. Trimming took off 8 bases at V and 0 bases at J, with 8 bases between the two ends. The CDR3 spells CASQGDSNQPQHF. Written as DNA, the CDR3 is TGTGCCAGCCAGGGCGATAGCAATCAGCCCCAGCATTTT.

V is TRBV9 and J is TRBJ1-5, with 9 bases identical to TRBD1. Germline V gives CDR1 SGDLS, CDR2 YYNGEE. This CDR3 is built from 18 residues. V lost 3 bases to trimming and J lost 0 bases; unmatched junction nucleotides: 10. CDR3 DNA: TGTGCCAGCAGCGAGGGACAGGGTGCGGGATATAGCAATCAGCCCCAGCATTTT. Amino acid sequence: CASSEGQGAGYSNQPQHF.

The chain links TRBV5-1 to TRBJ2-3; the D gene is possibly TRBD1 (6 bases). V shed 4 bases and J shed 1 base, with 10 bases lying between them. There are 14 residues in the CDR3. In germline, CDR1 is SGHRS, CDR2 YFSETQ. This CDR3 is CASSREGGTDTQYF. The CDR3 nucleotides are TGCGCCAGCAGCCGAGAGGGGGGCACAGATACGCAGTATTTT.